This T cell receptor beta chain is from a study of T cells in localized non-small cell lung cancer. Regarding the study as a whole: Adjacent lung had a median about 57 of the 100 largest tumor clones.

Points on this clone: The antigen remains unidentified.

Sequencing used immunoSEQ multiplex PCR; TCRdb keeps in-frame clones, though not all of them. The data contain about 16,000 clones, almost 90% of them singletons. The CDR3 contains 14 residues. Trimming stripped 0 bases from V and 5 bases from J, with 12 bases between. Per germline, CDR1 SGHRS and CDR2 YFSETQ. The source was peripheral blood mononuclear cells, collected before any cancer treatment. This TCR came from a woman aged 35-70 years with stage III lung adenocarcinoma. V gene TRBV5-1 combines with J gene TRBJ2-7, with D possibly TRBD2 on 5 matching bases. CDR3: CASSLGPGLDEQYF. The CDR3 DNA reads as TGCGCCAGCAGCTTGGGTCCGGGATTGGACGAGCAGTACTTC.